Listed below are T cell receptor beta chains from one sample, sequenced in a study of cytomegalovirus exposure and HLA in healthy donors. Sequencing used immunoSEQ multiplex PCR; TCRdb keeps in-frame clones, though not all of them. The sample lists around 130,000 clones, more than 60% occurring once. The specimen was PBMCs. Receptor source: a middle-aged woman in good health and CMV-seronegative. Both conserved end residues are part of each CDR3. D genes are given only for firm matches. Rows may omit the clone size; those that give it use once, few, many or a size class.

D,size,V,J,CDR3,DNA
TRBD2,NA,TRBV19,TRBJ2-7,CASMGLAGESYEQYF,TGTGCCAGTATGGGACTAGCGGGAGAAAGCTACGAGCAGTACTTC
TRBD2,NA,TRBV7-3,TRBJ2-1,CASSPTSGSYNEQFF,TGTGCCAGCAGCCCAACTAGCGGCTCCTACAATGAGCAGTTCTTC
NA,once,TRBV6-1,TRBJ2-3,CASSEWAEGADTQYF,TGTGCCAGCAGTGAATGGGCAGAAGGGGCAGATACGCAGTATTTT
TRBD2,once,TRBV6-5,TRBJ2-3,CASSYSIFKAAGGWNF,TGTGCCAGCAGTTACTCGATTTTTAAAGCCGCGGGAGGCTGGAATTTT
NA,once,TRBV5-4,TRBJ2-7,CASSLDGYEQYF,TGTGCCAGCAGCTTGGACGGCTACGAGCAGTACTTC
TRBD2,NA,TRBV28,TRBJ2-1,CASSYPRLAGDYNEQFF,TGTGCCAGCAGTTACCCACGACTAGCGGGCGACTACAATGAGCAGTTCTTC
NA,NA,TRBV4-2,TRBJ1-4,CASSQEPAVNEKLFF,TGTGCCAGCAGCCAAGAGCCCGCAGTTAATGAAAAACTGTTTTTT
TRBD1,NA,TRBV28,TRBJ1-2,CASKATGLYGYTF,TGTGCCAGCAAGGCGACAGGGTTATATGGCTACACCTTC
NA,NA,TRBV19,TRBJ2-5,CASSIGQGGETQYF,TGTGCCAGTAGTATAGGACAGGGAGGCGAGACCCAGTACTTC
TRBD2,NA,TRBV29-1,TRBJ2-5,CSVGRTSGGETQYF,TGCAGCGTTGGCCGGACTAGCGGGGGAGAGACCCAGTACTTC
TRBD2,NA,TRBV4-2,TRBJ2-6,CASRWTSGRASGANGLTF,TGTGCCAGCAGGTGGACTAGCGGGAGGGCCTCTGGGGCCAACGGCCTGACTTTC
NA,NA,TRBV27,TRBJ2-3,CASGIPGLATDTQYF,TGTGCCAGCGGAATCCCGGGACTTGCGACAGATACGCAGTATTTT
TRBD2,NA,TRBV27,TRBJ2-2,CASRLAGGTGELFF,TGTGCCAGCAGGCTAGCGGGGGGTACCGGGGAGCTGTTTTTT
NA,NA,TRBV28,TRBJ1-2,CASRQDPYGYTF,TGTGCCAGTCGACAGGATCCCTATGGCTACACCTTC
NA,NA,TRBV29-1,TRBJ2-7,CSVGESVYEQYF,TGCAGCGTCGGGGAGTCCGTATACGAGCAGTACTTC
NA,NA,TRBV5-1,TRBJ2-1,CASSVTNMHEQFF,TGCGCCAGCAGCGTCACTAATATGCATGAGCAGTTCTTC
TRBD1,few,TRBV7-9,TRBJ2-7,CASSHWDRGVEQYF,TGTGCCAGCAGCCACTGGGACAGGGGAGTCGAGCAGTACTTC
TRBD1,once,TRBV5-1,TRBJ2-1,CASSPEDRTYNEQFF,TGCGCCAGCAGCCCGGAGGACAGGACCTACAATGAGCAGTTCTTC
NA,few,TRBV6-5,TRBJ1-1,CATYSTGNTEAFF,TGTGCCACCTACTCGACAGGGAACACTGAAGCTTTCTTT
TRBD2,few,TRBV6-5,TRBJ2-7,CASSQSWGGSYEQYF,TGTGCCAGCAGCCAAAGTTGGGGGGGCTCCTACGAGCAGTACTTC
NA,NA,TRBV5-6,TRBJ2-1,CASSSHRVTYNEQFF,TGTGCCAGCAGCTCCCACAGGGTCACCTACAATGAGCAGTTCTTC
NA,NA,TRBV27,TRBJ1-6,CASSLGGGVNSPLHF,TGTGCCAGCAGTTTGGGCGGGGGCGTTAATTCACCCCTCCACTTT
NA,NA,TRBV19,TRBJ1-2,CASKARGFPNYGYTF,TGTGCCAGTAAGGCCAGGGGCTTTCCTAACTATGGCTACACCTTC
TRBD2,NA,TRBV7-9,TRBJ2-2,CASSLVAGYDGELFF,TGTGCCAGCAGCTTAGTAGCGGGGTATGACGGGGAGCTGTTTTTT
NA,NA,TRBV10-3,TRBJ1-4,CAISEEGRGNEKLFF,TGTGCCATCAGTGAAGAAGGCAGGGGAAATGAAAAACTGTTTTTT
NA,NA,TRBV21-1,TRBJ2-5,CASNHPGQGKETQYF,TGTGCCAGCAACCATCCGGGACAGGGGAAAGAGACCCAGTACTTC
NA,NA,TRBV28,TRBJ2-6,CASSPDSSGANGLTF,TGTGCCAGCAGCCCCGACAGCTCTGGGGCCAACGGCCTGACTTTC
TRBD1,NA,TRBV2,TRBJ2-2,CASSGQGEGELFF,TGTGCCAGCAGCGGACAGGGGGAAGGGGAGCTGTTTTTT
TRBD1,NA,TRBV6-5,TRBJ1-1,CASSPTGAGAFF,TGTGCCAGCAGTCCCACAGGGGCGGGAGCTTTCTTT
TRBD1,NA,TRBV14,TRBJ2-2,CASSHRTGVNTGELFF,TGTGCCAGCAGCCACCGGACAGGGGTCAACACCGGGGAGCTGTTTTTT
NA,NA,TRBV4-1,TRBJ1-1,CASSQAIIAGDTEAFF,TGCGCCAGCAGCCAAGCTATCATAGCCGGGGACACTGAAGCTTTCTTT
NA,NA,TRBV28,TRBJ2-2,CASSLPRSGGELFF,TGTGCCAGCAGTTTACCCCGCTCGGGCGGGGAGCTGTTTTTT
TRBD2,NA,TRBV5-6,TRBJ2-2,CASRPGLAGAGELFF,TGTGCCAGCAGACCGGGACTAGCGGGAGCCGGGGAGCTGTTTTTT
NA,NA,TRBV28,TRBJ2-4,CASSLAGIYIQYF,TGTGCCAGCAGTTTAGCGGGAATATACATTCAGTACTTC
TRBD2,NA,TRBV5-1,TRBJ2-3,CASSRGTSGGAGTDTQYF,TGCGCCAGCAGCCGTGGGACTAGCGGGGGGGCCGGCACAGATACGCAGTATTTT
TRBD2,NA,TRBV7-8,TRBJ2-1,CASSLPRAGGLRNEQFF,TGTGCCAGCAGCCTACCACGAGCGGGGGGACTACGTAATGAGCAGTTCTTC
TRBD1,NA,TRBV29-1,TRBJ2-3,CSGTGGGGTQYF,TGCAGCGGGACAGGGGGCGGTGGTACGCAGTATTTT
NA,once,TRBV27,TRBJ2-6,CASGTGVLGLNSGANGLTF,TGTGCCAGCGGTACGGGGGTTCTGGGCTTGAACTCTGGGGCCAACGGCCTGACTTTC
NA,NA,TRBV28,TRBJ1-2,CASSFFGGNYGYTF,TGTGCCAGCAGTTTTTTCGGGGGAAACTATGGCTACACCTTC
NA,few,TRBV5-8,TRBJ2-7,CASSRNRDWSYEQYF,TGTGCCAGCAGCCGAAACCGGGACTGGTCTTACGAGCAGTACTTC
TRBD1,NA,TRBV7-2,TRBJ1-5,CASSFGQGGSQPQHF,TGTGCCAGCAGCTTCGGACAGGGTGGGAGTCAGCCCCAGCATTTT
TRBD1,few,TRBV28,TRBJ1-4,CASSIVRTGRNLKGKLFF,TGTGCCAGCAGTATAGTCCGGACAGGGAGGAATCTGAAGGGAAAACTGTTTTTT
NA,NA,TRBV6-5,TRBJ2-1,CASRTLTAYNEQFF,TGTGCCAGCAGGACTTTAACGGCATACAATGAGCAGTTCTTC
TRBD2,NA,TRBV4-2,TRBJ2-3,CASSQVPLTSGDTDTQYF,TGTGCCAGCAGCCAAGTTCCCCTGACTAGCGGTGACACAGATACGCAGTATTTT
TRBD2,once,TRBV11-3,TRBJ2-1,CASSLDVGGGNNEQFF,TGTGCCAGCAGCTTAGATGTGGGGGGGGGTAACAATGAGCAGTTCTTC
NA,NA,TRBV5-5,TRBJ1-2,CASSFGGGSGYTF,TGTGCCAGCAGCTTTGGGGGGGGAAGTGGCTACACCTTC
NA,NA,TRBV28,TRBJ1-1,CAGAGSNRGEAFF,TGTGCCGGGGCGGGGAGTAATAGGGGTGAAGCTTTCTTT
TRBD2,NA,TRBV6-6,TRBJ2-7,CASSPGTSGSKEQYF,TGTGCCAGCAGCCCCGGGACTAGCGGGAGTAAAGAGCAGTACTTC
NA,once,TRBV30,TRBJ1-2,CAWSSLANYGYTF,TGTGCCTGGAGTTCTTTAGCTAACTATGGCTACACCTTC
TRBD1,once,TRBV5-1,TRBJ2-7,CASSLDPGQGYEQYF,TGCGCCAGCAGCTTGGATCCGGGACAGGGGTACGAGCAGTACTTC
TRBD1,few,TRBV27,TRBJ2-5,CASGQGRETQYF,TGTGCCAGCGGACAGGGGCGGGAGACCCAGTACTTC
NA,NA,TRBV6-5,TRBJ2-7,CASSGTNRNEQYF,TGTGCCAGCAGTGGGACAAACCGAAACGAGCAGTACTTC
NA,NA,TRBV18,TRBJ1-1,CASSPTRQDTEAFF,TGTGCCAGCTCACCGACACGGCAGGACACTGAAGCTTTCTTT
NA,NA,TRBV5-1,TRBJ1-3,CASSLWENSGNTIYF,TGCGCCAGCAGCTTGTGGGAGAACTCTGGAAACACCATATATTTT